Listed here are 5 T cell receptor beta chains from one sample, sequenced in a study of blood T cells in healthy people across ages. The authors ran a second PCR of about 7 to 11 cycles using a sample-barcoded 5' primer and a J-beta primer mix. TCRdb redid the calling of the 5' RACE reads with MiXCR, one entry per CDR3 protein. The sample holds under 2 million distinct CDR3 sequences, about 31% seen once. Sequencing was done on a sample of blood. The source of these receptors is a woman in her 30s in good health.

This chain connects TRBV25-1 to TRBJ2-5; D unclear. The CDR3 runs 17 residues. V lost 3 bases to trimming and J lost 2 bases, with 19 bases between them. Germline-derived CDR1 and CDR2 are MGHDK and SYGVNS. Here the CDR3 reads CASSDVTGRSPQETQYF. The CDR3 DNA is TGTGCCAGCAGTGATGTCACTGGAAGAAGCCCGCAAGAGACCCAGTACTTC.

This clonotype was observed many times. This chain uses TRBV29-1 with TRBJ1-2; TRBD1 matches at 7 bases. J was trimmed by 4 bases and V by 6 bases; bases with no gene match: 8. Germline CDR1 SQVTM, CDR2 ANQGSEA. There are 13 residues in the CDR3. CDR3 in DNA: TGCAGCGTGGAGGGGGCTTGGGGCTATGGCTACACCTTC. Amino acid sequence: CSVEGAWGYGYTF.

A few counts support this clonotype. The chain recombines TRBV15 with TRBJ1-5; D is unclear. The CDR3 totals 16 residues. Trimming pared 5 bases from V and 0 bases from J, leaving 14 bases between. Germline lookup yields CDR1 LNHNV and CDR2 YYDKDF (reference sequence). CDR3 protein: CATSGQVTDSNQPQHF. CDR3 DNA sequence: TGTGCCACCAGCGGCCAGGTTACCGATAGCAATCAGCCCCAGCATTTT.

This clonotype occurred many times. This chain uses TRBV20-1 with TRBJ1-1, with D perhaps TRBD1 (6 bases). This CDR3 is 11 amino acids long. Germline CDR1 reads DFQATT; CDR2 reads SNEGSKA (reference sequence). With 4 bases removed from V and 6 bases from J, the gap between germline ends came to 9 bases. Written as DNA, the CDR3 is TGCAGTGCTAACAGGGACGCTGAAGCTTTCTTT. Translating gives CSANRDAEAFF.

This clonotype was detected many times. The CDR3 loop reads CASSFTMPSGEQYF. CDR3 sequence (DNA): TGTGCCAGCAGTTTTACGATGCCGTCCGGCGAGCAGTACTTC. The chain couples TRBV12-3 or TRBV12-4 to TRBJ2-7; D is ambiguous. The CDR3 extends over 14 amino acids. V gave up 3 bases and J gave up 6 bases, with 15 bases separating them.